A selection of T cell receptor beta chains follows, all from one sample in a study of T cells in Graves' hyperthyroidism and ophthalmopathy. A single record per CDR3 protein comes from TCRdb applying MiXCR to the multiplex PCR reads. This table has around 540,000 distinct CDR3 sequences, just over 45% appearing once. The sample taken for sequencing was peripheral blood or thyroid tissue (not recorded which). These receptors were collected from a woman aged 18-29 years with Graves' hyperthyroidism. CDR3s include the opening cysteine and the closing phenylalanine or tryptophan. The order of the fields is J gene, clone size, V gene, D gene, CDR3 protein, CDR3 DNA. The D gene is left open where the match is weak. Clone sizes are given selectively: once, few, many, or a class where the clone is expanded.

j_call: TRBJ1-2; clone_size: few; v_call: TRBV11-2; d_call: .; cdr3_aa: CASSLDIGNYGYTF; cdr3_nt: TGTGCCAGCAGCTTAGATATCGGGAACTATGGCTACACCTTC
j_call: TRBJ2-5; clone_size: .; v_call: TRBV5-1; d_call: .; cdr3_aa: CASSLQAGWQETHYF; cdr3_nt: TGCGCCAGCAGCTTGCAGGCAGGTTGGCAAGAGACCCACTACTTC
j_call: TRBJ1-5; clone_size: many; v_call: TRBV19; d_call: .; cdr3_aa: CASSPHTGIQPQHF; cdr3_nt: TGTGCCAGTAGTCCTCACACAGGGATTCAGCCCCAGCATTTT
j_call: TRBJ1-4; clone_size: many; v_call: TRBV15; d_call: .; cdr3_aa: CATSRDTTEKLFF; cdr3_nt: TGTGCCACCAGCAGAGATACTACTGAAAAACTGTTTTTT
j_call: TRBJ1-5; clone_size: many; v_call: TRBV7-9; d_call: .; cdr3_aa: CASSLGLSGNQPQHF; cdr3_nt: TGTGCCAGCAGCTTGGGGTTGAGTGGCAATCAGCCCCAGCATTTT
j_call: TRBJ2-7; clone_size: .; v_call: TRBV29-1; d_call: TRBD2; cdr3_aa: CSWREYEQYF; cdr3_nt: TGCAGCTGGCGGGAGTACGAGCAGTACTTC
j_call: TRBJ1-2; clone_size: .; v_call: TRBV2; d_call: .; cdr3_aa: CASDNGGALDDYGYTF; cdr3_nt: TGTGCCAGCGATAACGGAGGGGCGCTTGATGACTATGGCTACACCTTC
j_call: TRBJ2-7; clone_size: .; v_call: TRBV20-1; d_call: TRBD1; cdr3_aa: CSARRTGANYEQYF; cdr3_nt: TGCAGTGCTCGCCGGACAGGGGCAAACTACGAGCAGTACTTC
j_call: TRBJ1-5; clone_size: .; v_call: TRBV10-3; d_call: .; cdr3_aa: CAISEGNEPQHF; cdr3_nt: TGTGCCATCAGTGAGGGGAATGAGCCCCAGCATTTT
j_call: TRBJ2-5; clone_size: .; v_call: TRBV20-1; d_call: TRBD2; cdr3_aa: CSGLAFQETQYF; cdr3_nt: TGCAGCGGACTAGCGTTTCAAGAGACCCAGTACTTC
j_call: TRBJ2-7; clone_size: many; v_call: TRBV2; d_call: .; cdr3_aa: CASSEMRGGYEQYF; cdr3_nt: TGTGCCAGCAGTGAAATGCGGGGCGGCTACGAGCAGTACTTC
j_call: TRBJ2-2; clone_size: few; v_call: TRBV19; d_call: .; cdr3_aa: CASSILYGTQLTGELFF; cdr3_nt: TGTGCCAGTAGTATACTATACGGGACACAACTCACCGGGGAGCTGTTTTTT
j_call: TRBJ2-7; clone_size: .; v_call: TRBV7-9; d_call: TRBD2; cdr3_aa: CASSRFDLAGTFYEQYF; cdr3_nt: TGTGCCAGCAGCCGTTTTGACCTAGCGGGAACTTTCTACGAGCAGTACTTC
j_call: TRBJ1-3; clone_size: .; v_call: TRBV7-9; d_call: TRBD1; cdr3_aa: CASSRQGLSGNTIYF; cdr3_nt: TGTGCCAGCAGCCGACAGGGGTTATCCGGAAACACCATATATTTT
j_call: TRBJ2-2; clone_size: many; v_call: TRBV19; d_call: .; cdr3_aa: CASINTGELFF; cdr3_nt: TGTGCCAGTATCAACACCGGGGAGCTGTTTTTT
j_call: TRBJ1-2; clone_size: .; v_call: TRBV25-1; d_call: TRBD1; cdr3_aa: CASSDPGTGSGYTF; cdr3_nt: TGTGCCAGCAGTGATCCCGGGACAGGGAGCGGCTACACCTTC
j_call: TRBJ2-3; clone_size: once; v_call: TRBV5-2; d_call: .; cdr3_aa: CASNRGTLDTQYF; cdr3_nt: TGTGCCAGCAATCGAGGAACCCTAGATACGCAGTATTTT
j_call: TRBJ2-7; clone_size: few; v_call: TRBV2; d_call: TRBD2; cdr3_aa: CASSGGGRGYEQYF; cdr3_nt: TGTGCCAGCAGTGGAGGCGGGAGAGGGTACGAGCAGTACTTC
j_call: TRBJ1-2; clone_size: few; v_call: TRBV5-8; d_call: .; cdr3_aa: CASTSIGGRYGYTF; cdr3_nt: TGTGCCAGCACCTCGATTGGGGGGCGCTATGGCTACACCTTC
j_call: TRBJ1-2; clone_size: few; v_call: TRBV29-1; d_call: TRBD1; cdr3_aa: CSVAGGNYGYTF; cdr3_nt: TGCAGCGTCGCAGGGGGCAACTATGGCTACACCTTC
j_call: TRBJ2-5; clone_size: .; v_call: TRBV29-1; d_call: TRBD2; cdr3_aa: CSSGGGAETQYF; cdr3_nt: TGCAGCTCCGGGGGAGGGGCTGAGACCCAGTACTTC
j_call: TRBJ2-6; clone_size: once; v_call: TRBV15; d_call: TRBD2; cdr3_aa: CATSRKRERTYVLTF; cdr3_nt: TGTGCCACCAGCAGGAAGCGGGAGAGGACCTACGTCCTGACTTTC
j_call: TRBJ2-7; clone_size: .; v_call: TRBV7-9; d_call: TRBD1; cdr3_aa: CASSHRQGYEQYF; cdr3_nt: TGTGCCAGCAGCCACCGACAGGGCTACGAGCAGTACTTC
j_call: TRBJ1-4; clone_size: .; v_call: TRBV5-1; d_call: TRBD1; cdr3_aa: CASSRDGQGDETNEKLFF; cdr3_nt: TGCGCCAGCAGCAGGGACGGACAGGGTGACGAAACTAATGAAAAACTGTTTTTT
j_call: TRBJ2-7; clone_size: .; v_call: TRBV12-3/TRBV12-4; d_call: .; cdr3_aa: CASMRTVESSYEQYF; cdr3_nt: TGTGCCAGCATGCGGACGGTAGAAAGCTCCTACGAGCAGTACTTC
j_call: TRBJ1-5; clone_size: few; v_call: TRBV2; d_call: TRBD1; cdr3_aa: CASSIQGKGSDQPQHF; cdr3_nt: TGTGCCAGCAGTATACAGGGGAAGGGTAGCGATCAGCCCCAGCATTTT
j_call: TRBJ1-1; clone_size: once; v_call: TRBV16; d_call: TRBD1; cdr3_aa: CASSYLLGTGNEAFF; cdr3_nt: TGTGCCAGCAGCTACCTCCTTGGGACAGGTAATGAAGCTTTCTTT
j_call: TRBJ2-7; clone_size: .; v_call: TRBV29-1; d_call: TRBD2; cdr3_aa: CSTGTSGRAFLIYEQYF; cdr3_nt: TGCAGTACCGGGACTAGCGGGAGGGCCTTCCTCATCTACGAGCAGTACTTC
j_call: TRBJ1-2; clone_size: .; v_call: TRBV13; d_call: TRBD1; cdr3_aa: CASSTGGFLYGYTF; cdr3_nt: TGTGCCAGCAGCACAGGGGGCTTTCTCTATGGCTACACCTTC
j_call: TRBJ1-5; clone_size: once; v_call: TRBV10-3; d_call: TRBD1; cdr3_aa: CAISAGQGGQPQHF; cdr3_nt: TGTGCCATCAGTGCGGGACAGGGTGGGCAGCCCCAGCATTTT
j_call: TRBJ1-1; clone_size: once; v_call: TRBV24-1; d_call: .; cdr3_aa: CATSDTLGEGHLQAFF; cdr3_nt: TGTGCCACCAGTGATACGCTGGGGGAAGGACACCTTCAAGCTTTCTTT
j_call: TRBJ1-5; clone_size: .; v_call: TRBV6-5; d_call: TRBD1; cdr3_aa: CASRSGQGGQPQHF; cdr3_nt: TGTGCCAGCAGGAGCGGACAGGGCGGGCAGCCCCAGCATTTT
j_call: TRBJ1-1; clone_size: .; v_call: TRBV6-1; d_call: .; cdr3_aa: CASSDTPSPNTEAFF; cdr3_nt: TGTGCCAGCAGTGATACTCCGTCCCCGAACACTGAAGCTTTCTTT
j_call: TRBJ2-2; clone_size: .; v_call: TRBV2; d_call: TRBD1; cdr3_aa: CASRGQGNTGELSW; cdr3_nt: TGTGCCAGCAGGGGACAGGGGAACACCGGGGAGCTGTCTTGG
j_call: TRBJ2-7; clone_size: .; v_call: TRBV20-1; d_call: .; cdr3_aa: CSLGDSYEQYF; cdr3_nt: TGCAGTTTAGGGGACTCCTACGAGCAGTACTTC
j_call: TRBJ1-2; clone_size: few; v_call: TRBV7-2; d_call: .; cdr3_aa: CASSQLTGLGGYTF; cdr3_nt: TGCGCCAGCAGCCAGTTAACAGGGCTCGGGGGCTACACCTTC
j_call: TRBJ1-3; clone_size: .; v_call: TRBV9; d_call: TRBD1; cdr3_aa: CASSVEGAEGNTIYF; cdr3_nt: TGTGCCAGCAGCGTAGAGGGGGCTGAGGGAAACACCATATATTTT
j_call: TRBJ2-5; clone_size: .; v_call: TRBV2; d_call: TRBD2; cdr3_aa: CASSGGLSGSRYF; cdr3_nt: TGTGCCAGCAGTGGGGGACTAAGCGGGAGTCGGTACTTC
j_call: TRBJ1-2; clone_size: few; v_call: TRBV10-3; d_call: .; cdr3_aa: CASSEARQTYGYTF; cdr3_nt: TGTGCCAGCAGTGAAGCGCGGCAGACCTATGGCTACACCTTC
j_call: TRBJ2-6; clone_size: .; v_call: TRBV15; d_call: .; cdr3_aa: CATSGRSGANVLTF; cdr3_nt: TGTGCCACCAGCGGACGGTCTGGGGCCAACGTCCTGACTTTC
j_call: TRBJ2-2; clone_size: .; v_call: TRBV7-9; d_call: .; cdr3_aa: CASSLRLVSGELFF; cdr3_nt: TGTGCCAGCAGCTTAAGACTAGTCTCCGGGGAGCTGTTTTTT
j_call: TRBJ1-6; clone_size: once; v_call: TRBV20-1; d_call: .; cdr3_aa: CSARTRRSLSPLHF; cdr3_nt: TGCAGTGCTAGGACTAGACGGTCCCTTTCACCCCTCCACTTT
j_call: TRBJ2-7; clone_size: .; v_call: TRBV9; d_call: .; cdr3_aa: CASSSGSIAPEQYF; cdr3_nt: TGTGCCAGCAGCTCCGGGTCCATTGCCCCCGAGCAGTACTTC
j_call: TRBJ1-4; clone_size: many; v_call: TRBV12-3/TRBV12-4; d_call: TRBD1; cdr3_aa: CASSSRQGASF; cdr3_nt: TGTGCCAGCAGTTCCCGACAGGGGGCGAGTTTT
j_call: TRBJ2-5; clone_size: .; v_call: TRBV10-3; d_call: .; cdr3_aa: CACRNQETQYF; cdr3_nt: TGTGCCTGCAGGAACCAAGAGACCCAGTACTTC
j_call: TRBJ1-5; clone_size: few; v_call: TRBV2; d_call: .; cdr3_aa: CASSEVRERQNQPQHF; cdr3_nt: TGTGCCAGCAGTGAAGTCCGCGAGCGCCAGAATCAGCCCCAGCATTTT
j_call: TRBJ1-2; clone_size: .; v_call: TRBV7-9; d_call: .; cdr3_aa: CASSLATSTDYGYTF; cdr3_nt: TGTGCCAGCAGCTTAGCGACCTCCACCGACTATGGCTACACCTTC
j_call: TRBJ1-2; clone_size: once; v_call: TRBV6-6; d_call: .; cdr3_aa: CASSYWELANYGYTF; cdr3_nt: TGTGCCAGCAGTTACTGGGAACTAGCTAACTATGGCTACACCTTC
j_call: TRBJ2-7; clone_size: .; v_call: TRBV7-9; d_call: TRBD2; cdr3_aa: CASSLEAGVKNEQYF; cdr3_nt: TGTGCCAGCAGCTTGGAAGCGGGAGTCAAAAACGAGCAGTACTTC
j_call: TRBJ1-4; clone_size: .; v_call: TRBV7-2; d_call: .; cdr3_aa: CASNIRGANEKLFF; cdr3_nt: TGTGCCAGCAACATCAGGGGCGCGAATGAAAAACTGTTTTTT
j_call: TRBJ2-5; clone_size: few; v_call: TRBV2; d_call: TRBD2; cdr3_aa: CASRRLAGEAQETQYF; cdr3_nt: TGTGCCAGCAGGAGACTAGCGGGAGAGGCCCAAGAGACCCAGTACTTC
j_call: TRBJ1-6; clone_size: many; v_call: TRBV14; d_call: .; cdr3_aa: CASRNGDEPLHF; cdr3_nt: TGTGCCAGCAGGAACGGCGACGAACCCCTCCACTTT
j_call: TRBJ1-2; clone_size: .; v_call: TRBV29-1; d_call: .; cdr3_aa: CSLGLSSYGYTF; cdr3_nt: TGCAGCTTAGGTCTCAGCTCATATGGCTACACCTTC